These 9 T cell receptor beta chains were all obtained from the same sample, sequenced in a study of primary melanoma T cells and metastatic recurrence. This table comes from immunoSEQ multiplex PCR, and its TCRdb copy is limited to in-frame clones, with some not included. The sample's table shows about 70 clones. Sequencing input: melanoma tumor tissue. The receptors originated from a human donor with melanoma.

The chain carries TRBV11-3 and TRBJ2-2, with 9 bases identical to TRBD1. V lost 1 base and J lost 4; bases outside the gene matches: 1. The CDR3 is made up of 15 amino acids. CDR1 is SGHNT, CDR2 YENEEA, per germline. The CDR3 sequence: CASSLGQGVTGELFF. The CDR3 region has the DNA TGTGCCAGCAGCTTAGGACAGGGGGTCACCGGGGAGCTGTTTTTT.

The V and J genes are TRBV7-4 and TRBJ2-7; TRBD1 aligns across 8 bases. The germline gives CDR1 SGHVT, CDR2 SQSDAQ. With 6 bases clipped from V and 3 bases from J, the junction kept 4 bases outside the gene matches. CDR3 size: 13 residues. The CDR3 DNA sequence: TGTGCCAGCAGATCGGGACAGGTCTACGAGCAGTACTTC. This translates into CASRSGQVYEQYF.

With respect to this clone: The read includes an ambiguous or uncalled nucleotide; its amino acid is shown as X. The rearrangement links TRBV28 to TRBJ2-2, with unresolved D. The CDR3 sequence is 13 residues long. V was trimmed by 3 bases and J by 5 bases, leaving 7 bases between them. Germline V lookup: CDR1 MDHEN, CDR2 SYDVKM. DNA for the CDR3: TGTGCCAGCAGTTTCCGGRGTACCGGGGAGCTGTTTTTT. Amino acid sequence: CASSFRXTGELFF.

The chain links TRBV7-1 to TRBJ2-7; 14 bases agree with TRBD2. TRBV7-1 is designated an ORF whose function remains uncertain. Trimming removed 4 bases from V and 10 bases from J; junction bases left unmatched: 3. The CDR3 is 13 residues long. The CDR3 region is CASSFGLAGGQYF. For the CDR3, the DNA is TGTGCCAGCAGCTTCGGACTAGCGGGAGGACAGTACTTC.

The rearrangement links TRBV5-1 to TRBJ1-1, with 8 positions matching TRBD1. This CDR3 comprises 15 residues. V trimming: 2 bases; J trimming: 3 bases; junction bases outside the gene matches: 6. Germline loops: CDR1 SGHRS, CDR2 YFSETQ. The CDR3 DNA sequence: TGCGCCAGCAGCTTTTATCCAGGGGGCGACACTGAAGCTTTCTTT. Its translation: CASSFYPGGDTEAFF.

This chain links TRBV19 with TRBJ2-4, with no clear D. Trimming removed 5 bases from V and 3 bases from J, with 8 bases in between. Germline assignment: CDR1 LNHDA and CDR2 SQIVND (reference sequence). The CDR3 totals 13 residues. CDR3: CASSEADKNIQYF. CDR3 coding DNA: TGTGCCAGTAGTGAGGCAGACAAAAACATTCAGTACTTC.

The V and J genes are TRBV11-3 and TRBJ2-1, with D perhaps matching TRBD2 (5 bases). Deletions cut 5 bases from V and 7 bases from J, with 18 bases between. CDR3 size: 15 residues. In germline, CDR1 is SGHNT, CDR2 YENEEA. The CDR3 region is CASSGVEVPGNEQFF. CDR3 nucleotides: TGTGCCAGCAGCGGGGTTGAGGTGCCGGGGAATGAGCAGTTCTTC.

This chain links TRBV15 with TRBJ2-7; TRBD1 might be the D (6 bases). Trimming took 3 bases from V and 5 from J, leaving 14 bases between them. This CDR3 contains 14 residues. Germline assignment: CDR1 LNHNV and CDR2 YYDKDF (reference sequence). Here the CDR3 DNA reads TGTGCCACCAGCAGGCTCCGGGACAAAAACGAGCAGTACTTC. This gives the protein CATSRLRDKNEQYF.

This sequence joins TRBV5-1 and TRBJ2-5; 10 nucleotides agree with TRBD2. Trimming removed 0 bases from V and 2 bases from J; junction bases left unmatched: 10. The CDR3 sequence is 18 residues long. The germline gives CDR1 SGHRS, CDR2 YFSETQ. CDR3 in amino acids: CASSLEPSGRVGQETQYF. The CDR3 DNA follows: TGCGCCAGCAGCTTGGAACCTAGCGGGAGAGTGGGACAAGAGACCCAGTACTTC.